Below, 2 T cell receptor beta chains from the same sample are listed, as sequenced in a study of beta chain features in type 1 diabetes. The study reverse transcribed the entire isolated RNA, so it sequenced expressed TCRB transcripts. The protocol was immunoSEQ multiplex PCR, while the TCRdb copy is restricted to in-frame clones and leaves out a portion. The data contain about 620,000 clones, roughly 16% of them singletons. The sequenced sample was naive CD4+ T cells from blood. These receptors all come from a man aged 18 to 35 in good health.

The rearrangement joins TRBV7-2 to TRBJ2-2; 7 bases match TRBD2. The germline V gene encodes CDR1 SGHTA and CDR2 FQGNSA. The CDR3 covers 16 residues. V lost 3 bases, J lost 6 bases, and 10 bases stayed unmatched. This CDR3 reads CASSFRAAGAAGELFF. The CDR3 DNA follows: TGTGCCAGCAGCTTTAGAGCGGCGGGAGCGGCCGGGGAGCTGTTTTTT. Variable domain in full (rest from reference TRBV7-2 and TRBJ2-2): GAGVSQSPSNKVTEKGKDVELRCDPISGHTALYWYRQSLGQGLEFLIYFQGNSAPDKSGLPSDRFSAERTGGSVSTLTIQRTQQEDSAVYLCASSFRAAGAAGELFFGEGSRLTVL.

V is TRBV6-5 and J is TRBJ1-1; D possibly corresponds to TRBD1 (5 bases). The V gene lost 7 bases and the J gene lost 4 bases, with 13 bases spanning the gap. Germline CDR1 is MNHEY and CDR2 is SVGAGI. The CDR3 totals 13 residues. The CDR3 nucleotides are TGTGCCAGCAACCCAAACCAGGGCACTGAAGCTTTCTTT. This sequence encodes CASNPNQGTEAFF.